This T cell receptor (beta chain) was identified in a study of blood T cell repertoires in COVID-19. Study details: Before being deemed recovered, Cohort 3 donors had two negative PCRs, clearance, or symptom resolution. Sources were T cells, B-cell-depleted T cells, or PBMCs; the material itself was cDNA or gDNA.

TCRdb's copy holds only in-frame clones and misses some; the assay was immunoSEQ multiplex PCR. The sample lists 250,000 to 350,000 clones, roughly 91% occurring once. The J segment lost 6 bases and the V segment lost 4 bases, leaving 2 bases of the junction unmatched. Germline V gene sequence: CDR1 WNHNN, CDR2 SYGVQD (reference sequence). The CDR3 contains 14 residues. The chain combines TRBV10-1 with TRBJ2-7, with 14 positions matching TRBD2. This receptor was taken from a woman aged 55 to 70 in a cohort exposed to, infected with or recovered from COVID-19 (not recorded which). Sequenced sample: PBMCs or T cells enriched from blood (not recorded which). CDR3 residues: CASSVTSGRAEQYF. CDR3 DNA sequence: TGCGCCAGCAGTGTGACTAGCGGGAGGGCCGAGCAGTACTTC.